This T cell receptor (beta chain) is drawn from a study of T cells in Graves' hyperthyroidism and ophthalmopathy. TCR beta CDR3 region amplification was performed from RNA transcripts. With the HTBI primer set, the TCR CDR3 went through a first round of RT-PCR. Each CDR3 protein is one row after TCRdb ran MiXCR on the multiplex PCR reads. This table has about 380,000 distinct CDR3 sequences, around a sixth appearing once. The table lists this clonotype with a few counts. The antigen remains unidentified. With 4 bases clipped from V and 0 bases from J, the junction kept 6 bases outside the gene matches. The germline CDR1 and CDR2 sequences are SGHRS and YFSETQ. The CDR3 is 16 residues long. Based on clinical symptoms, serum thyroxine and TRAb, thyroid ultrasound and orbital computed tomography, diagnoses were reached. Isolation of PBMCs was performed on approximately 10 ml fresh peripheral blood. General study points: In blood, most of the thyroid clonotypes expanded above 0.001 were also present. The model anticipated ophthalmopathy a median about six months pre-onset.

The material sequenced was blood. The rearrangement joins TRBV5-1 to TRBJ2-3; TRBD2 matches 9 bases. The TCR sequence derives from a young man with Graves' ophthalmopathy. CDR3 loop: CASSIGTSPSTDTQYF. For the CDR3, the DNA is TGCGCCAGCAGCATCGGGACTAGCCCTAGCACAGATACGCAGTATTTT. Supplemented by reference TRBV5-1 and TRBJ2-3, the full variable domain reads KAGVTQTPRYLIKTRGQQVTLSCSPISGHRSVSWYQQTPGQGLQFLFEYFSETQRNKGNFPGRFSGRQFSNSRSEMNVSTLELGDSALYLCASSIGTSPSTDTQYFGPGTRLTVL.